This T cell receptor (beta chain) was sequenced during a study of T cells in Graves' hyperthyroidism and ophthalmopathy. TCR beta CDR3 sequences were amplified from RNA transcripts. When the TCR CDR3 underwent first-round RT-PCR, the HTBI primer set was used. MiXCR was run by TCRdb on the multiplex PCR reads, yielding one entry per CDR3 protein. This table has under 200,000 distinct CDR3 sequences, about 9.4% appearing once. This clonotype was seen only a few times. The TCR was taken from a young woman with Graves' hyperthyroidism that later progressed to Graves' ophthalmopathy. The sample comprised blood.

The CDR3 DNA follows: TGTGCCAGCTCACCCCGGGACGTTAGAAGCTCCTATAATTCACCCCTCCACTTT. Translation: CASSPRDVRSSYNSPLHF. The chain couples TRBV18 to TRBJ1-6; D is possibly TRBD1 (5 bases). Germline lookup yields CDR1 KGHSH and CDR2 LQKENI. The V and J ends lost 3 bases and 0 bases respectively, with 15 bases between them. CDR3 length: 18 amino acids.